This T cell receptor (beta chain) originates from a study of blood T cell repertoires in COVID-19. In the study overall: The United States, Italy and Spain supplied acute and convalescent COVID-19 samples. The analysed material was cDNA or gDNA that came from T cells, B-cell-depleted T cells, or PBMCs.

Generated by immunoSEQ multiplex PCR, the TCRdb table keeps only in-frame clones and is missing some. The sample gives fewer than 85,000 clones, about 80% of which show up once; less than 40% is in the top ten. Only one count was recorded for this clone. J gave up 10 bases and V 1 base, and 13 bases lay outside the gene matches. Per the germline V gene, CDR1 is SGHVS and CDR2 is FQNEAQ. CDR3 size: 17 residues. This sequence was found in a woman aged 70-85 years with acute or convalescent COVID-19. The chain uses TRBV7-8 and TRBJ1-4; TRBD1 agrees at 9 bases. The sequencing sample was made of peripheral blood. The CDR3 nucleotides are TGTGCCAGCAGCTTAGGGACAGGGGCTTCAGCCGGCGGAAAACTGTTTTTT. Translation: CASSLGTGASAGGKLFF.